This T cell receptor beta chain was identified during a study of shared clonotypes between healthy human individuals. As for the study in general: Plates per donor: three CD4 naive, three CD4 memory, two CD8 naive, one CD8 memory. Study-wide findings and caveats: Between a few donors, naive CD4 clonotypes were shared at a level of about 5%. Non-shared clonotypes showed lower generation probabilities than clonotypes common to all four donors.

Per the original data handling: Quality scores were absent from the junction-only immunoSEQ sequences, so filtering differed. Some clones are missing from TCRdb's copy, which holds only in-frame ones; the method was immunoSEQ multiplex PCR. That table supplies the V and J calls and clone size; D and trimming were determined from the DNA. The data show some 1 million clones, about 75% seen once. Comments on this clone: Antigen unknown.

Per the germline V gene, CDR1 is KGHSH and CDR2 is LQKENI. Trimming stripped 3 bases from V and 0 bases from J, with 9 bases between. The CDR3 has 16 residues. The TCR sequence derives from a man aged 18 to 30 in good health. The chain is built from TRBV18 and TRBJ2-6; no firm D call. Sequenced: memory CD4+ T cells sorted from blood. Subset: CD45RA-negative fraction. CDR3 bases: TGTGCCAGCTCACCCTCGCTTCCCTCTGGGGCCAACGTCCTGACTTTC. The encoded protein is CASSPSLPSGANVLTF.